This TCR beta chain originates from a study of a mutant IDH1 vaccine in newly diagnosed glioma. Study findings and constraints: Apparently, pseudoprogression bore no relation to changes among the top peripheral T cell clonotypes. Vaccine-induced immune responses were detected in about 95% of patients.

TCRdb's table, derived via immunoSEQ multiplex PCR, lists solely in-frame clones and lacks some. The table includes under 150,000 clones, approximately 87% detected once. This CDR3 contains 15 residues. The V segment lost 6 bases and the J segment 0 bases; nucleotides outside the gene matches: 4. CDR1 is MRHNA and CDR2 is SNTAGT in the germline V gene. A note on this clone: What it binds is unknown.

Sample time point: week 11, during vaccination. Each dose of the vaccine consisted of 300 ug of mutant IDH1 20-mer peptide, with topical imiquimod. The sample in question was PBMCs, obtained from a glioma patient whose treatment included an IDH1 peptide vaccine. The chain is built from TRBV6-4 and TRBJ2-3; 9 nucleotides align to TRBD1. The sequence was collected from a woman aged 50 to 65 with glioma. CDR3 coding DNA: TGTGCCAGCAGGGACAGGGGCCGTAGCACAGATACGCAGTATTTT. Translated, it gives CASRDRGRSTDTQYF.